The rows below give T cell receptor beta chains drawn from one sample of a study of blood T cell repertoires in COVID-19. Only in-frame clones appear in the TCRdb table, and some are missing; sequencing was by immunoSEQ multiplex PCR. The sample carries roughly 160,000 clones, 65% to 90% recorded once. Sample: peripheral blood. The receptors here all came from a man between 60 and 75 years old with acute or convalescent COVID-19. The CDR3 runs from the conserved cysteine through the conserved F or W. Each record gives: V gene, J gene, clone size, D gene, CDR3 DNA, CDR3 protein. D genes are given only for firm matches. Size is omitted from some rows. Given values are once, few, many or a class for expanded clones.

TRBV2	TRBJ2-7	.	TRBD1	TGTGCCAGCCAACTTGGGAGACAGGGGGCCTACGAGCAGTACTTC	CASQLGRQGAYEQYF
TRBV3-1/TRBV3-2	TRBJ1-5	.	.	TGTGCCAGCAGTCTTAGTGACAATCAGCCCCAGCATTTT	CASSLSDNQPQHF
TRBV9	TRBJ2-1	.	TRBD1	TGTGCCAGCAGCGTAGGGGGGGACAGGTGGAATGAGCAGTTCTTC	CASSVGGDRWNEQFF
TRBV11-2	TRBJ2-7	.	TRBD2	TGTGCCAGCAGCTTCCAGCGGGAGTTCTACGAGCAGTACTTC	CASSFQREFYEQYF
TRBV7-2	TRBJ2-3	.	TRBD2	TGTGCCAGCAGCTCCATGGGAGGGACAGATACGCAGTATTTT	CASSSMGGTDTQYF
TRBV6-6	TRBJ1-6	.	TRBD1	TGTGCCAGCAGAGGGGACAGGGATAATTCACCCCTCCACTTT	CASRGDRDNSPLHF
TRBV19	TRBJ2-1	.	TRBD2	TGTGCCAGTAGCACCGGACTAGCGGGCAACTACAATGAGCAGTTCTTC	CASSTGLAGNYNEQFF
TRBV7-3	TRBJ1-1	.	TRBD1	TGTGCCAGCAGCTTAAGGCCAGGGGGAATAGGCACTGAAGCTTTCTTT	CASSLRPGGIGTEAFF
TRBV5-4	TRBJ1-6	.	.	TGTGCCAGCACCGAAACAGGTGGAAATTCACCCCTCCACTTT	CASTETGGNSPLHF
TRBV10-3	TRBJ1-1	few	.	TGTGCCATCAGTGAGTCGGTGAGAAACACTGAAGCTTTCTTT	CAISESVRNTEAFF
TRBV2	TRBJ1-3	.	.	TGTGCCAGCAGTTTCTCAGGGGTATCTGGAAACACCATATATTTT	CASSFSGVSGNTIYF
TRBV10-3	TRBJ1-2	.	.	TGTGCCATCAGTGAGGGACAGTTTGGCTACACCTTC	CAISEGQFGYTF
TRBV6-2/TRBV6-3	TRBJ2-3	.	.	TGTGCCAGCAGTCGACTTCCTAGCACAGATACGCAGTATTTT	CASSRLPSTDTQYF
TRBV27	TRBJ2-7	.	TRBD1	TGTGCCAGCCGAAGATCGACAGGGAGCTCCTACGAGCAGTACTTC	CASRRSTGSSYEQYF
TRBV5-4	TRBJ2-7	.	TRBD2	TGTGCCAGCAGTCACGTAGCGGGAGGGCCGGGGGAGCAGTACTTC	CASSHVAGGPGEQYF
TRBV2	TRBJ2-7	.	.	TGTGCCAGCAGTGAAGCGGGACAGCGGGGGTGGGAGCAGTACTTC	CASSEAGQRGWEQYF
TRBV6-5	TRBJ2-7	.	TRBD1	TGTGCCAGCAGTTCCCCGACAGGGACCGAGCAGTACTTC	CASSSPTGTEQYF
TRBV2	TRBJ2-7	.	.	TGTGCCAGCAGTGAAGCGCGAGGTGCCAGTTACGAGCAGTACTTC	CASSEARGASYEQYF
TRBV28	TRBJ2-3	.	TRBD2	TGTGCCAGCAGTTCGGTAACACCCGGACTAGCGGGACTACATACGCAGTATTTT	CASSSVTPGLAGLHTQYF
TRBV27	TRBJ2-2	.	.	TGTGCCAGCAGACCAACAGACAGAAACACCGGGGAGCTGTTTTTT	CASRPTDRNTGELFF
TRBV28	TRBJ1-5	.	TRBD1	TGTGCCAGCACAAGTGGACAGGTCATTCAGCCCCAGCATTTT	CASTSGQVIQPQHF
TRBV27	TRBJ1-6	.	.	TGTGCCAGCAGTTTATTCGGGGGTACGAATTCACCCCTCCACTTT	CASSLFGGTNSPLHF
TRBV7-9	TRBJ2-7	.	TRBD2	TGTGCCAGCAGCCAGGGACTAGCGGGAGTAAGCGAGCAGTACTTC	CASSQGLAGVSEQYF
TRBV11-2	TRBJ1-1	.	.	TGTGCCAGCAGCGCCACAGGGAATCAAGCTTTCTTT	CASSATGNQAFF
TRBV15	TRBJ2-7	.	TRBD1	TGTGCCACCAGCAGAAGACAGGGGTACGAGCAGTACTTC	CATSRRQGYEQYF
TRBV19	TRBJ1-5	.	TRBD1	TGTGCCAGTAGGGACAGGGGGGGCAATCAGCCCCAGCATTTT	CASRDRGGNQPQHF
TRBV7-9	TRBJ2-7	.	TRBD2	TGTGCCAGCACTGAGCGGGGAACCTACGAGCAGTACTTC	CASTERGTYEQYF
TRBV19	TRBJ1-5	.	TRBD1	TGTGCCAGTGGGAGATTGGACAGGGGGATGAATAGCAATCAGCCCCAGCATTTT	CASGRLDRGMNSNQPQHF
TRBV30	TRBJ2-7	.	.	TGTGCCTGGGCCTCAGGGTATCTCGACGAGCAGTACTTC	CAWASGYLDEQYF
TRBV28	TRBJ1-2	.	TRBD1	TGTGCCAGCAGATTCGGGACAGGATATGGCTACACCTTC	CASRFGTGYGYTF